This TCR beta chain is drawn from a study of regulatory T cells in long-lasting Graves disease. The study's findings and limits: Whereas new patients shared 900 to 1,000 public clonotypes, persistent patients shared more, at under 3,500. Persistent disease favored TRBV28, TRBJ1-2 and TRBJ2-5. Persistent Graves' patients showed less TCR diversity than newly diagnosed patients showed.

The time point denotes: newly diagnosed GD, antithyroid drugs for less than 3 months. TCR sequences were obtained from RNA taken from PBMCs. American Thyroid Association guidelines defined Graves' disease diagnosis. Many counts were recorded for this clonotype. What it recognizes is unknown. Germline V gene lookup returns CDR1 MNHNS and CDR2 SASEGT. CDR3 size: 16 residues. V shed 5 bases, J shed 3 bases, and the junction held 7 bases outside the gene matches. iRepertoire HTBI primers and Arm-PCR of CDR3 regions built TCR beta libraries. TCRdb reprocessed the multiplex PCR reads with MiXCR, giving one entry per CDR3 protein. The sample lists around 400,000 distinct CDR3 sequences, 15% occurring once.

The chain carries TRBV6-1 and TRBJ2-2, with 9 bases identical to TRBD1. The sequence derives from a female donor with Graves disease. The starting material was peripheral blood mononuclear cells (PBMCs), obtained at new diagnosis, from a patient treated with antithyroid drugs. The CDR3 sequence: CASSRPRTGDTGELFF. The CDR3 DNA is TGTGCCAGCAGTAGACCCCGGACAGGGGACACCGGGGAGCTGTTTTTT.